This passage covers 27 T cell receptor beta chains from one sample sequenced in a study of T cell repertoires in cytomegalovirus infection. TCRdb re-called the reads with MiXCR, one entry per CDR3 protein. The table has more than 650,000 distinct CDR3 sequences, under 40% seen once. Sequenced input: PBMCs. These receptor sequences come from a human donor in good health (CMV status not recorded). Some clones in this sample may be carry-over from other donors' samples.

DNA for the CDR3: TGTGCCAGTGGAGGTAGGGCGGGGTGGTTCAATGAGCAGTTCTTC. It translates to CASGGRAGWFNEQFF. The V gene is TRBV19, the J gene TRBJ2-1; D may be TRBD2 (6 bases). Germline V gives CDR1 LNHDA, CDR2 SQIVND (reference sequence). V dropped 8 bases and J dropped 6 bases, with 20 bases sitting between them. The CDR3 spans 15 residues.

This chain connects TRBV7-8 to TRBJ1-4; D remains unclear. Between the trimmed V and J ends, which lost 8 bases and 7 bases, there was a span of 20 bases. The CDR3 consists of 15 residues. The germline CDR1 and CDR2 sequences are SGHVS and FQNEAQ. CDR3: CASSTFGGNREKLFF. CDR3 sequence (DNA): TGTGCCAGCTCCACGTTTGGAGGGAACCGTGAAAAACTGTTTTTT.

A remark on this clonotype: A junction end diverges from the germline sequence, so it may reflect a read error. The chain couples TRBV12-3 or TRBV12-4 to TRBJ1-1, with unresolved D. The CDR3 has 13 amino acids. CDR3 sequence: CASRIRRATEVFF. In DNA, the CDR3 is TGTGCCAGCCGTATTAGACGGGCCACTGAAGTTTTCTTT.

This clonotype came up a few times. This chain links TRBV12-3 or TRBV12-4 with TRBJ2-1; possibly TRBD1 for D (5 bases). The V gene lost 4 bases and the J gene lost 6 bases, with 19 bases spanning the gap. CDR3 length equals 16 residues. The CDR3 spells CASSSQGETPRNEQFF. CDR3 nucleotides: TGTGCCAGCAGTTCCCAGGGCGAGACCCCCCGCAATGAGCAGTTCTTC.

The table lists this clonotype with many counts. The J gene is TRBJ2-1, the V gene TRBV25-1, with a possible D match to TRBD1 (5 bases). CDR1 is MGHDK, CDR2 SYGVNS, per germline. This CDR3 has 17 amino acids. V lost 7 bases to trimming and J lost 0 bases, with 19 bases between them. The CDR3 nucleotides are TGTGCCAGCATTCCAAATGGGGCGACCAGCTCCTACAATGAGCAGTTCTTC. Translation gives CASIPNGATSSYNEQFF.

The chain has TRBV5-4 and TRBJ1-2; 7 bases are shared with TRBD1. The CDR3 totals 12 residues. CDR1 is SGHNT, CDR2 YYREEE, per germline (reference sequence). Germline trimming cut 4 bases from V and 6 bases from J; bases unmatched to any gene: 3. The CDR3 nucleotides read TGTGCCAGCAGCAGGGACAGTGATGGCTACACCTTC. It is translated as CASSRDSDGYTF.

The V and J genes are TRBV6-5 and TRBJ2-7; D is uncertain. The V gene's germline CDR1 is MNHEY and CDR2 SVGAGI. CDR3 length equals 14 residues. The germline V and J ends were trimmed by 11 bases and 0 bases, with 17 bases remaining between them. CDR3 sequence: CACRPGLRSYEQYF. As DNA, the CDR3 is TGTGCCTGCCGCCCAGGATTACGCTCCTACGAGCAGTACTTC.

The chain is built from TRBV25-1 and TRBJ2-3; possible D gene TRBD1, 5 bases. Trimming took 2 bases from V and 9 from J, leaving 15 bases between them. The CDR3 consists of 14 residues. Germline loops: CDR1 MGHDK, CDR2 SYGVNS. The chain's CDR3 is CASSEKTRAYTQYF. The CDR3 coding sequence is TGTGCCAGCAGTGAAAAAACCAGGGCTTACACGCAGTATTTT.

There are a few counts of this clonotype. This chain joins TRBV2 and TRBJ1-2, with 11 bases lining up with TRBD1. After removal of 4 bases from V and 4 bases from J, the junction contained 5 bases not matched to a gene. Germline loops: CDR1 SNHLY, CDR2 FYNNEI. CDR3 size: 15 residues. CDR3 coding DNA: TGTGCCAGCAGTGGGTCGGGACAGGGGGTCTATGGCTACACCTTC. Encoded protein: CASSGSGQGVYGYTF. The variable domain in full, completed from reference TRBV2 and TRBJ1-2, reads EPEVTQTPSHQVTQMGQEVILRCVPISNHLYFYWYRQILGQKVEFLVSFYNNEISEKSEIFDDQFSVERPDGSNFTLKIRSTKLEDSAMYFCASSGSGQGVYGYTFGSGTRLTVV.

This clonotype was counted between two and nine times. The chain is built from TRBV20-1 and TRBJ1-6, with D tentatively TRBD1 (5 bases). The CDR3 contains 17 residues. Trimming removed 0 bases from V and 9 bases from J, with 21 bases in between. Germline values: CDR1 DFQATT, CDR2 SNEGSKA (reference sequence). In nucleotides, the CDR3 is TGCAGTGCTAGAGATACCGGGACTCCGGTTTTCGGTTCACCCCTCCACTTT. It translates to CSARDTGTPVFGSPLHF.

This rearrangement joins TRBV30 to TRBJ1-4; D is possibly TRBD1 (6 bases). The length of the CDR3 is 15 residues. The germline V gene encodes CDR1 GTSNPN and CDR2 SVGIG (reference sequence). V was cut by 1 base and J by 6 bases, with 15 bases left in between. The CDR3 sequence: CAWSAPGGRHEKLFF. The CDR3 DNA sequence: TGTGCCTGGAGTGCGCCGGGGGGCCGTCATGAAAAACTGTTTTTT. The whole variable domain, remainder taken from reference TRBV30 and TRBJ1-4, is SQTIHQWPATLVQPVGSPLSLECTVEGTSNPNLYWYRQAAGRGLQLLFYSVGIGQISSEVPQNLSASRPQDRQFILSSKKLLLSDSGFYLCAWSAPGGRHEKLFFGSGTQLSVL.

The gene calls are TRBV10-3 and TRBJ2-3; D possibly uses TRBD1 or TRBD2 (5 bases each). V lost 7 bases, J lost 0 bases, and 17 bases lay in between. CDR1 is ENHRY, CDR2 SYGVKD, per germline. This CDR3 has 16 residues. The CDR3 sequence is CAITTGSGLSTDTQYF. CDR3 sequence (DNA): TGTGCCATCACCACCGGTTCGGGGCTAAGCACAGATACGCAGTATTTT.

V and J are TRBV5-1 and TRBJ2-1, with D unclear. CDR3 length equals 14 residues. Germline-derived CDR1 and CDR2 are SGHRS and YFSETQ. The V and J ends lost 4 bases and 2 bases respectively, with 10 bases between them. CDR3 in amino acids: CASSSGDTYNEQFF. CDR3 DNA: TGCGCCAGCAGCAGTGGGGATACCTACAATGAGCAGTTCTTC.

The chain joins TRBV29-1 to TRBJ2-7; possible D gene TRBD1, 6 bases. The CDR3 length is 12 residues. Trimming left V 4 bases short and J 3 bases short, with 10 bases between. Germline V gene data show CDR1 as SQVTM and CDR2 as ANQGSEA. CDR3 DNA sequence: TGCAGCGTTGTAGGACAGTTCTACGAGCAGTACTTC. The encoded protein is CSVVGQFYEQYF.

This clonotype occurred a few times. V gene TRBV20-1 combines with J gene TRBJ1-5; 8 bases map to TRBD1. The V and J ends lost 1 base and 0 bases, in that order; junction bases with no gene match: 2. This CDR3 region has 15 residues. Germline V CDR1 and CDR2: DFQATT, SNEGSKA (reference sequence). The CDR3 here is CSARGTGSSNQPQHF. The CDR3 bases are TGCAGTGCTAGAGGGACAGGGAGTAGCAATCAGCCCCAGCATTTT.

V gene TRBV11-2 combines with J gene TRBJ2-2; perhaps TRBD1 as D (5 bases). The V end lost 5 bases, the J end lost 4 bases, and 11 bases lay between the germline ends. This CDR3 region has 14 residues. Germline-derived CDR1 and CDR2 are SGHAT and FQNNGV. DNA for the CDR3: TGTGCCAGCAGCCAAGGGGTGGGCACCGGGGAGCTGTTTTTT. Encoded protein: CASSQGVGTGELFF. The variable domain in full, with the rest retrieved from reference TRBV11-2 and TRBJ2-2, is EAGVAQSPRYKIIEKRQSVAFWCNPISGHATLYWYQQILGQGPKLLIQFQNNGVVDDSQLPKDRFSAERLKGVDSTLKIQPAKLEDSAVYLCASSQGVGTGELFFGEGSRLTVL.

The V and J genes are TRBV5-4 and TRBJ2-2; 15 bases are shared with TRBD2. J was trimmed by 2 bases and V by 0 bases; bases with no gene match: 5. Germline CDR1 reads SGHNT; CDR2 reads YYREEE (reference sequence). CDR3 size: 19 residues. The CDR3 region has the DNA TGTGCCAGCAGCTTGGACGGACTAGCGGGGGGGCCTAACACCGGGGAGCTGTTTTTT. This codes for CASSLDGLAGGPNTGELFF.

This chain uses TRBV7-3 with TRBJ2-1; D gene ambiguous. Germline loops: CDR1 SGHTA, CDR2 FQGTGA. The CDR3 has 15 residues. V was trimmed by 5 bases and J by 5 bases, leaving 16 bases between them. CDR3: CASSAPSLVNNEQFF. CDR3 in DNA: TGTGCCAGCAGCGCCCCTTCTCTAGTCAACAATGAGCAGTTCTTC.

This chain links TRBV3-1 with TRBJ1-3; TRBD1 aligns across 8 bases. CDR1 and CDR2 (germline): LGHDT, YNNKEL (reference sequence). The CDR3 sequence is 15 residues long. J was trimmed by 0 bases and V by 8 bases; bases with no gene match: 6. CDR3 coding DNA: TGTGCCAGCTCGGGACAGGCCTTCTCTGGAAACACCATATATTTT. Protein product: CASSGQAFSGNTIYF.

The CDR3 DNA follows: TGTGCCAGCAGTTTAGGGGGCGGAAACTCTGGGGCCAACGTCCTGACTTTC. It codes for CASSLGGGNSGANVLTF. J is TRBJ2-6 and V is TRBV28; weak D call: TRBD1 (6 bases). Germline V lookup: CDR1 MDHEN, CDR2 SYDVKM. CDR3 length: 17 amino acids. With 2 bases removed from V and 0 bases from J, the gap between germline ends came to 11 bases.

The genes are TRBV7-2 and TRBJ2-3; 14 nucleotides line up with TRBD2. The CDR3 spans 17 residues. V dropped 5 bases and J dropped 3; count of bases not matched to a gene: 7. Germline V gives CDR1 SGHTA, CDR2 FQGNSA. The CDR3 is CASSKGLAGVFTDTQYF. The CDR3 region has the DNA TGTGCCAGCAGCAAGGGACTAGCGGGAGTATTTACAGATACGCAGTATTTT.

The V and J genes are TRBV20-1 and TRBJ1-2; 10 positions agree with TRBD1. The CDR3 runs 14 residues. Trimming removed 6 bases from V and 4 bases from J; junction bases left unmatched: 8. Germline V CDR1 and CDR2: DFQATT, SNEGSKA (reference sequence). CDR3 bases: TGCAGTGCGGACGGGACAGGGGCCGGCTATGGCTACACCTTC. Its protein product is CSADGTGAGYGYTF.

The V and J genes are TRBV10-3 and TRBJ2-1; D unresolved. V was cut by 4 bases and J by 8 bases, with 12 bases left in between. Per the germline V gene, CDR1 is ENHRY and CDR2 is SYGVKD. The CDR3 contains 13 residues. The CDR3: CAISAPELDEQFF. DNA for the CDR3: TGTGCCATCAGTGCTCCAGAGCTCGATGAGCAGTTCTTC.

This clonotype was found a few times. The chain carries TRBV28 and TRBJ1-2, with D unclear. Germline CDR1 and CDR2: MDHEN and SYDVKM. V was clipped by 4 bases and J by 7 bases, with 16 bases between them. The CDR3 consists of 14 residues. The DNA of the CDR3 is TGTGCCAGCAGTTCGCCGGGCGGGCTGGGTGGCTACACCTTC. Its protein is CASSSPGGLGGYTF.

This clonotype was seen a handful of times. The chain recombines TRBV7-2 with TRBJ1-2, with D hard to call. Trimming cost V 0 bases and J 2 bases, with 10 bases left between them. Germline V CDR1 and CDR2: SGHTA, FQGNSA. CDR3 size: 15 residues. In DNA form, the CDR3 reads TGTGCCAGCAGCTTAGCCAGCCAGGTGAACTATGGCTACACCTTC. It yields the protein CASSLASQVNYGYTF.

This clonotype was seen many times. This rearrangement joins TRBV7-8 to TRBJ2-1; D possibly matches TRBD1 or TRBD2 (5 bases each). This CDR3 is built from 16 residues. The V end was cut by 0 bases, the J end by 7 bases, with 16 bases between. The germline gives CDR1 SGHVS, CDR2 FQNEAQ. This CDR3 is CASSLARDHSSNEQFF. The CDR3 nucleotides are TGTGCCAGCAGCTTAGCCAGGGACCACTCGTCGAATGAGCAGTTCTTC.

The rearrangement links TRBV20-1 to TRBJ2-7; 7 bases fit TRBD1. V lost 0 bases to trimming and J lost 0 bases; unmatched junction nucleotides: 11. The CDR3 runs to 17 residues. Germline V gives CDR1 DFQATT, CDR2 SNEGSKA (reference sequence). Here the CDR3 reads CSARDRGLRDTSYEQYF. CDR3 bases: TGCAGTGCTAGAGATAGGGGGCTCCGGGACACCTCCTACGAGCAGTACTTC.